A selection of T cell receptor beta chains follows, all from one sample in a study of shared clonotypes between healthy human individuals. Using immunoSEQ multiplex PCR, the repertoire was profiled, and TCRdb retains in-frame clones only, with some absent. The sample gives 1.5 million to 1.9 million clones, approximately 98% of which show up once; 0.45% is in the top ten. Sequenced input: naive CD4+ T cells sorted from blood. Receptors were obtained from a man younger than 45 in good health. The CDR3 runs from the conserved cysteine through the conserved F or W. A D gene is named only where the DNA matches it firmly. Clone size appears in some rows only: once, few, many, or a class for an expanded clone.

CASTPWAALTEAFF	TGTGCCAGCACCCCCTGGGCGGCGCTCACTGAAGCTTTCTTT	NA	TRBV5-6	TRBJ1-1	NA
CASRPSGTPLETQYF	TGTGCCAGCAGGCCTAGCGGGACCCCCCTGGAGACCCAGTACTTC	TRBD2	TRBV6-5	TRBJ2-5	NA
CASSWGRAQETQYF	TGCGCCAGCAGCTGGGGACGGGCACAAGAGACCCAGTACTTC	NA	TRBV5-1	TRBJ2-5	NA
CASTTPNNEQFF	TGTGCCAGCACCACCCCAAACAATGAGCAGTTCTTC	NA	TRBV27	TRBJ2-1	NA
CSVGQGSGGELFF	TGCAGCGTTGGACAGGGAAGTGGCGGGGAGCTGTTTTTT	TRBD1	TRBV29-1	TRBJ2-2	NA
CASSPPPRAARGYTF	TGTGCCAGCAGCCCCCCCCCGAGGGCGGCTCGAGGCTACACCTTC	NA	TRBV7-9	TRBJ1-2	once
CASSYGPRSGGSYEQYF	TGTGCCAGCAGCTACGGGCCAAGGTCGGGAGGGTCCTACGAGCAGTACTTC	TRBD2	TRBV11-2	TRBJ2-7	NA
CASSSAPRGQDTDTQYF	TGTGCCAGCAGCTCAGCACCCAGGGGGCAAGACACAGATACGCAGTATTTT	TRBD1	TRBV5-5	TRBJ2-3	NA
CASSPLGRGASYEQYF	TGTGCCAGCTCACCATTGGGCAGGGGGGCCTCCTACGAGCAGTACTTC	NA	TRBV18	TRBJ2-7	NA
CASSLSGRNEQYF	TGCGCCAGCAGCTTGAGCGGGAGGAACGAGCAGTACTTC	TRBD2	TRBV5-1	TRBJ2-7	NA
CASSLVNRDVRGGKLFF	TGTGCCAGCAGCTTAGTGAACCGGGACGTAAGAGGTGGAAAACTGTTTTTT	NA	TRBV7-2	TRBJ1-4	NA
CASSSPPAHNEQFF	TGTGCCAGCAGCTCCCCTCCGGCCCACAATGAGCAGTTCTTC	NA	TRBV7-9	TRBJ2-1	once
CASSYSFATNEKLFF	TGTGCCAGCAGTTACTCTTTTGCAACTAATGAAAAACTGTTTTTT	NA	TRBV6-5	TRBJ1-4	NA
CASGLPGTSGRDEQFF	TGTGCTAGTGGTTTGCCCGGGACTAGCGGAAGGGATGAGCAGTTCTTC	TRBD2	TRBV12-5	TRBJ2-1	NA
CASSERDTGTSGRYYNEQFF	TGTGCCAGCAGCGAAAGGGACACTGGGACTAGCGGACGATACTACAATGAGCAGTTCTTC	NA	TRBV21-1	TRBJ2-1	NA
CAIGKTSYEQYF	TGTGCCATCGGTAAAACATCCTACGAGCAGTACTTC	NA	TRBV28	TRBJ2-7	NA
CASSSGTQETQYF	TGCGCCAGCAGTAGCGGCACCCAAGAGACCCAGTACTTC	NA	TRBV10-2	TRBJ2-5	NA
CASSKCLGDKKGTEAFF	TGTGCCAGCAGCAAATGTTTAGGGGACAAAAAGGGCACTGAAGCTTTCTTT	NA	TRBV21-1	TRBJ1-1	NA
CASSAGGAGNQPQHF	TGTGCCAGCAGCGCAGGGGGCGCTGGCAATCAGCCCCAGCATTTT	TRBD1	TRBV9	TRBJ1-5	once
CASKDGATQEKLFF	TGTGCCAGCAAGGACGGGGCCACCCAAGAAAAACTGTTTTTT	NA	TRBV6-5	TRBJ1-4	many
CASTLEGQGGYEQYF	TGTGCCAGCACCCTCGAGGGACAGGGGGGATACGAGCAGTACTTC	TRBD1	TRBV5-5	TRBJ2-7	NA
CAYLKPTSGSEQYF	TGTGCCTACCTCAAGCCAACTAGCGGGAGCGAGCAGTACTTC	TRBD2	TRBV5-4	TRBJ2-7	NA
CASSFPGLAESDSYEQYF	TGTGCCAGCAGCTTCCCGGGACTAGCGGAATCTGACTCCTACGAGCAGTACTTC	TRBD2	TRBV5-8	TRBJ2-7	NA
CASSLGFTGYEQYF	TGTGCCAGCAGCTTGGGGTTTACAGGCTACGAGCAGTACTTC	NA	TRBV5-6	TRBJ2-7	NA
CATKGYVYEQYF	TGTGCCACCAAGGGATATGTTTACGAGCAGTACTTC	NA	TRBV28	TRBJ2-7	once